This T cell receptor (beta chain) was observed in a study of cytomegalovirus exposure and HLA in healthy donors. Overall study: An earlier analysis found 117 million unique TCR beta sequences from 200 million or so T cells.

V lost 2 bases and J 1 base, leaving 14 bases between the germline ends. CDR3 length: 16 residues. Germline CDR1 MNHNS, CDR2 SASEGT. Use of 60 Vbeta and 13 Jbeta primers characterized the PCR. Using immunoSEQ multiplex PCR, the repertoire was profiled, and TCRdb retains in-frame clones only, with some absent. The sample lists around 150,000 clones, approximately 78% seen once, with roughly 0.99% in the top ten. The source is a girl aged 2 to 10 in good health and CMV-seropositive. The chain carries TRBV6-1 and TRBJ1-2; tentative D call: TRBD1 (6 bases). The sequenced sample was PBMCs. The CDR3 sequence: CASSESTGHFNYGYTF. The CDR3 DNA is TGTGCCAGCAGTGAATCAACAGGGCATTTTAACTATGGCTACACCTTC.